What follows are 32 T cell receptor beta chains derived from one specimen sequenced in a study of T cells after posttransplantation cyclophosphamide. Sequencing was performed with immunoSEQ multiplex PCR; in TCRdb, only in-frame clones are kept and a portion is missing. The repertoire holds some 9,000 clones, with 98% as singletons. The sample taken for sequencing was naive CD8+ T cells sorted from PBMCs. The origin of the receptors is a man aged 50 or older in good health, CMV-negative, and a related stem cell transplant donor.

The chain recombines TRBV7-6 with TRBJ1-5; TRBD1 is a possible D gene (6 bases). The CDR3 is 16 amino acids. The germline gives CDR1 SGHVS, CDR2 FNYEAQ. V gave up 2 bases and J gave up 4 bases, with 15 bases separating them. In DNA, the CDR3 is TGTGCCAGCAGCTTATTTTCGGACAGACCGAATCAGCCCCAGCATTTT. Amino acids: CASSLFSDRPNQPQHF. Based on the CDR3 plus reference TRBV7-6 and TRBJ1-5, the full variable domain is GAGVSQSPRYKVTKRGQDVALRCDPISGHVSLYWYRQALGQGPEFLTYFNYEAQQDKSGLPNDRFSAERPEGSISTLTIQRTEQRDSAMYRCASSLFSDRPNQPQHFGDGTRLSIL.

The CDR3 is CASSLGGALEQYF. For the CDR3, the DNA is TGTGCCAGCAGCTTAGGTGGAGCGCTCGAGCAGTACTTC. The chain recombines TRBV7-8 with TRBJ2-7; unclear D gene. Germline V gene data show CDR1 as SGHVS and CDR2 as FQNEAQ. Trimming took off 1 base at V and 6 bases at J, with 10 bases between the two ends. This CDR3 region has 13 residues.

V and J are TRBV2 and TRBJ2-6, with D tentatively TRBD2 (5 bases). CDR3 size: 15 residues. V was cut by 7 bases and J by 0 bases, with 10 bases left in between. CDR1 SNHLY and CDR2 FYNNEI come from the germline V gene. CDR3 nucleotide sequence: TGTGCCAGCATGGGCGCGGGCTCTGGGGCCAACGTCCTGACTTTC. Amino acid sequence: CASMGAGSGANVLTF.

In DNA, the CDR3 is TGTGCCAGTAGTATTTGGGGACAGGGGGAAGACGAGCAGTACTTC. This sequence encodes CASSIWGQGEDEQYF. V is TRBV19 and J is TRBJ2-7, with 11 bases lining up with TRBD1. This CDR3 has 15 residues. V lost 3 bases, J lost 5 bases, and 6 bases stayed unmatched. The V gene's germline CDR1 is LNHDA and CDR2 SQIVND (reference sequence).

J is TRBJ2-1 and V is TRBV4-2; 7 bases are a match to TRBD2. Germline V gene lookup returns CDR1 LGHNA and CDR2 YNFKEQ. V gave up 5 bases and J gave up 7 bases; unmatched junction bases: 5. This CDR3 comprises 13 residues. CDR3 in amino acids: CASSLLASNEQFF. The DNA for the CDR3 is TGTGCCAGCAGCTTACTAGCGTCAAATGAGCAGTTCTTC.

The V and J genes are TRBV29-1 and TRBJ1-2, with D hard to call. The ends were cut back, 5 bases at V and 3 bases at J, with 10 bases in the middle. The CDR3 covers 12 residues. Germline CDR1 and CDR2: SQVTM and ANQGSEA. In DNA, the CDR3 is TGCAGCGTTCGGCCCAGCGACTATGGCTACACCTTC. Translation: CSVRPSDYGYTF.

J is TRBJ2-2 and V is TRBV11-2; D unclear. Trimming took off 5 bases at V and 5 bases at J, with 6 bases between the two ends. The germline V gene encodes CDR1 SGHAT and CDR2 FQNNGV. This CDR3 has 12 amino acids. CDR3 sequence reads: CASSPGTGELFF. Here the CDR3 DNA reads TGTGCCAGCAGCCCCGGTACCGGGGAGCTGTTTTTT. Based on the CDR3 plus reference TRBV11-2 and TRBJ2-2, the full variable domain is EAGVAQSPRYKIIEKRQSVAFWCNPISGHATLYWYQQILGQGPKLLIQFQNNGVVDDSQLPKDRFSAERLKGVDSTLKIQPAKLEDSAVYLCASSPGTGELFFGEGSRLTVL.

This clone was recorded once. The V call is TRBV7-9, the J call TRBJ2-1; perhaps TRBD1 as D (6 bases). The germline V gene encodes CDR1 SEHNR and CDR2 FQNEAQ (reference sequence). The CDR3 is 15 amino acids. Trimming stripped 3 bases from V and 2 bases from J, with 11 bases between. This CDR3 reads CASSFRQDPYNEQFF. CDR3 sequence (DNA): TGTGCCAGCAGCTTCAGACAGGACCCCTACAATGAGCAGTTCTTC.

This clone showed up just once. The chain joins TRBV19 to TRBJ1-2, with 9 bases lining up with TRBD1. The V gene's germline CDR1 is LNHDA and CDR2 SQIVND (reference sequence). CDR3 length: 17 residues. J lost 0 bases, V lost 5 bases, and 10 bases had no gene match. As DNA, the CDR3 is TGTGCCAGTAGTCCTTTAAGGGACAGGGACTCTAACTATGGCTACACCTTC. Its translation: CASSPLRDRDSNYGYTF.

The chain's CDR3 is CASSLERPVNNEKLFF. CDR3 sequence (DNA): TGTGCCAGCAGCTTGGAGAGGCCGGTGAATAATGAAAAACTGTTTTTT. This sequence joins TRBV5-8 and TRBJ1-4, with D uncertain. Germline lookup yields CDR1 SGHTS and CDR2 YDEGEE. The V end was cut by 0 bases, the J end by 4 bases, with 13 bases between. The CDR3 spans 16 residues.

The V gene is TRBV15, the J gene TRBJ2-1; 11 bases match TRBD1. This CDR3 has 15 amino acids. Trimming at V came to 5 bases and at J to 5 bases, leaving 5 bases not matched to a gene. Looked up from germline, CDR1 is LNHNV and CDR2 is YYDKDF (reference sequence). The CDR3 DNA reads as TGTGCCACCAGCGAGGGGACAGGGGGAAACAATGAGCAGTTCTTC. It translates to CATSEGTGGNNEQFF.

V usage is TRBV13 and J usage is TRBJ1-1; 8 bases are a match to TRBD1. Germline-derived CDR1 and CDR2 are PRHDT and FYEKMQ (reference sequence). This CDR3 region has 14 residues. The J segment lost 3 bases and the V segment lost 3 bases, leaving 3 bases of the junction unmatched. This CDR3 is CASSLGQADTEAFF. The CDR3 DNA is TGTGCCAGCAGCTTGGGACAGGCGGACACTGAAGCTTTCTTT.

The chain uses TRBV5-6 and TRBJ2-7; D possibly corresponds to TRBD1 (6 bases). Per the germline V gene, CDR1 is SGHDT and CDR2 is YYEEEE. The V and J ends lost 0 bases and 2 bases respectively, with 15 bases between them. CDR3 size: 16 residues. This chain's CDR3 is CASSLADRPTPYEQYF. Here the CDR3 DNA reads TGTGCCAGCAGCTTGGCTGACAGGCCCACACCCTACGAGCAGTACTTC.

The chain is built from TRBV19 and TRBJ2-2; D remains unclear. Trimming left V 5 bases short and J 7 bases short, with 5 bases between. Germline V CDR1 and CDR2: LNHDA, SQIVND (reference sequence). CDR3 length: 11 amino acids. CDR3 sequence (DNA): TGTGCCAGTAGTTTCATCGGGGAGCTGTTTTTT. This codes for CASSFIGELFF.

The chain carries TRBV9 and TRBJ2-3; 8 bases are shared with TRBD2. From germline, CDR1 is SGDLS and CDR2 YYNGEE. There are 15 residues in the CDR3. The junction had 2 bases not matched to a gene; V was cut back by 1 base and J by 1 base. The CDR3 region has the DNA TGTGCCAGCAGCGTACAAGCGGGAGGCACAGATACGCAGTATTTT. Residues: CASSVQAGGTDTQYF.

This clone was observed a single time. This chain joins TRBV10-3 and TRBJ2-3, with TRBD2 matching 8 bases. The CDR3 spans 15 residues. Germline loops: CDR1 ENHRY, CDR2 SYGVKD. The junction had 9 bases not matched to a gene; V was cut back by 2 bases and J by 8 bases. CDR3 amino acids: CAISERTSGRGTQYF. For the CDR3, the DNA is TGTGCCATCAGTGAGAGAACTAGCGGTCGTGGTACGCAGTATTTT.

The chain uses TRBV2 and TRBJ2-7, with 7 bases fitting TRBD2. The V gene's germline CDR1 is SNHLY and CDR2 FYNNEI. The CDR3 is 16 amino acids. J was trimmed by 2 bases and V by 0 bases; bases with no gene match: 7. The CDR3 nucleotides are TGTGCCAGCAGTGAAGCGCCGGCTAGCGGTACCTACGAGCAGTACTTC. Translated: CASSEAPASGTYEQYF.

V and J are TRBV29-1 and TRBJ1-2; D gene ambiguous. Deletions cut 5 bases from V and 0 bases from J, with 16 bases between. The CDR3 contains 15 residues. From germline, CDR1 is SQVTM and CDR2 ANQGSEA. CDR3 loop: CSVLSGFGANYGYTF. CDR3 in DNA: TGCAGCGTTCTTTCCGGATTCGGAGCTAACTATGGCTACACCTTC.

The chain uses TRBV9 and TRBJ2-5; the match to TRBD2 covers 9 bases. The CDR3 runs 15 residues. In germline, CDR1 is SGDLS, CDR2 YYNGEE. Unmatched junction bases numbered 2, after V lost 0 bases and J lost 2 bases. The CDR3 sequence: CASSVVAGGQETQYF. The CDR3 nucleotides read TGTGCCAGCAGCGTAGTGGCGGGAGGGCAAGAGACCCAGTACTTC. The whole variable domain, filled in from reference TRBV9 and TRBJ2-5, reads DSGVTQTPKHLITATGQRVTLRCSPRSGDLSVYWYQQSLDQGLQFLIQYYNGEERAKGNILERFSAQQFPDLHSELNLSSLELGDSALYFCASSVVAGGQETQYFGPGTRLLVL.

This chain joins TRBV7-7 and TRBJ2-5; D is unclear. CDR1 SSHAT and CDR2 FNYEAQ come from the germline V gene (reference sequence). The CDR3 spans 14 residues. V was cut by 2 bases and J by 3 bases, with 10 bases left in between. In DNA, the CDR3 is TGTGCCAGCAGCTTATTCAGGCACGAAGAGACCCAGTACTTC. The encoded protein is CASSLFRHEETQYF.

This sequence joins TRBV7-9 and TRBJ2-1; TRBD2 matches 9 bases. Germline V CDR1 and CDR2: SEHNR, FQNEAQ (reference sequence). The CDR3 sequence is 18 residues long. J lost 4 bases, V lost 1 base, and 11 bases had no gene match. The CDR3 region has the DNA TGTGCCAGCAGCTTAGGGCTAGCGGGAAGCCTACCTTACAATGAGCAGTTCTTC. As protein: CASSLGLAGSLPYNEQFF.

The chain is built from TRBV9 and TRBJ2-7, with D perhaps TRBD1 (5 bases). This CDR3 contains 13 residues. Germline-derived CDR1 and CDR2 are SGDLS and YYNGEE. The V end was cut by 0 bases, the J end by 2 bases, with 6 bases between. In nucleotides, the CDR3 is TGTGCCAGCAGCGTAGGACAGACCTACGAGCAGTACTTC. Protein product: CASSVGQTYEQYF.

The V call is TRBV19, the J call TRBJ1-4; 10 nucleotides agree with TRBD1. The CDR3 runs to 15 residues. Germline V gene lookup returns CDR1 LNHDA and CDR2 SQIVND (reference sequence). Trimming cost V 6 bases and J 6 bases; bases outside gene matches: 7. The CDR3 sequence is CASSTRTGGDEKLFF. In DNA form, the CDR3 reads TGTGCCAGTAGCACTCGGACAGGGGGTGATGAAAAACTGTTTTTT.

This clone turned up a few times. The CDR3 DNA reads TGTGCCAGTAGTTCCCGGACAGGGTCAACTGAAGCTTTCTTT. Amino acids: CASSSRTGSTEAFF. The genes are TRBV19 and TRBJ1-1; 8 nucleotides align to TRBD1. The CDR3 covers 14 residues. Germline V gene data show CDR1 as LNHDA and CDR2 as SQIVND (reference sequence). V dropped 5 bases and J dropped 5; count of bases not matched to a gene: 7.

CDR3 sequence: CASSFGQGPYEQYF. In DNA form, the CDR3 reads TGTGCCAGTAGTTTCGGACAGGGTCCCTACGAGCAGTACTTC. This chain uses TRBV19 with TRBJ2-7; 8 nucleotides line up with TRBD1. V shed 5 bases and J 2 bases; nucleotides not matched to a gene: 5. CDR1 is LNHDA and CDR2 is SQIVND in the germline V gene (reference sequence). CDR3 length: 14 amino acids.

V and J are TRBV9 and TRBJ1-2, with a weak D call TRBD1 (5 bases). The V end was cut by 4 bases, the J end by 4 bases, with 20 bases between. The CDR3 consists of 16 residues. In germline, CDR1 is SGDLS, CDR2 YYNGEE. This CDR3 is CASSLPLGGSGYGYTF. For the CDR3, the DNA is TGTGCCAGCAGCCTCCCTCTGGGGGGTTCGGGCTATGGCTACACCTTC.

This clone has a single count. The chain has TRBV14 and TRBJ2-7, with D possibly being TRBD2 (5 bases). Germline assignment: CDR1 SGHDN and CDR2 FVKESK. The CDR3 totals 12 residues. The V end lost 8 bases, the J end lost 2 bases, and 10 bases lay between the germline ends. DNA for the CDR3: TGTGCCAGCTCCGTGGGAGCCTACGAGCAGTACTTC. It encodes CASSVGAYEQYF.

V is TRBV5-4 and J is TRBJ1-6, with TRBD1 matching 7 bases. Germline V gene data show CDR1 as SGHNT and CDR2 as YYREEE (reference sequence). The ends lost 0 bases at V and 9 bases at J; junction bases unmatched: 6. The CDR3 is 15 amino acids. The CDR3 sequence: CASSLEQGLGSPLHF. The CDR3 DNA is TGTGCCAGCAGCTTGGAACAGGGGCTCGGTTCACCCCTCCACTTT. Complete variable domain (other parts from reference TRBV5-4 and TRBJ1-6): ETGVTQSPTHLIKTRGQQVTLRCSSQSGHNTVSWYQQALGQGPQFIFQYYREEENGRGNFPPRFSGLQFPNYSSELNVNALELDDSALYLCASSLEQGLGSPLHFGNGTRLTVT.

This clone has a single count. CDR3 protein: CASWRAGELFF. The CDR3 nucleotides read TGTGCCAGCTGGAGAGCCGGGGAGCTGTTTTTT. This chain connects TRBV25-1 to TRBJ2-2; D remains unclear. CDR1 MGHDK and CDR2 SYGVNS come from the germline V gene. The CDR3 extends over 11 amino acids. Trimming removed 8 bases from V and 6 bases from J, with 7 bases in between.

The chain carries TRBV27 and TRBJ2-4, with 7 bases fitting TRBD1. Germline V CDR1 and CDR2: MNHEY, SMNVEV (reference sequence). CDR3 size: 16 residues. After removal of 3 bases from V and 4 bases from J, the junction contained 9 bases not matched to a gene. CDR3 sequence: CASSFSGGQSKNIQYF. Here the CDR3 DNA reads TGTGCCAGCAGTTTCTCAGGGGGACAATCTAAAAACATTCAGTACTTC.

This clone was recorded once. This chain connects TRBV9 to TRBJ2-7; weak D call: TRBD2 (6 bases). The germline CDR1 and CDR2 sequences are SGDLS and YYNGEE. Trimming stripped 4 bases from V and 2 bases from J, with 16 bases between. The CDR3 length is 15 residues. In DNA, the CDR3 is TGTGCCAGCAGCTCTGCGGGACTCGCCGCCTACGAGCAGTACTTC. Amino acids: CASSSAGLAAYEQYF.

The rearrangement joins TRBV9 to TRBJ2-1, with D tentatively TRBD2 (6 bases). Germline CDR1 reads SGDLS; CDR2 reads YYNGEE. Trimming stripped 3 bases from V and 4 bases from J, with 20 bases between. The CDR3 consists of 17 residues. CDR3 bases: TGTGCCAGCAGCGAACCGCGACGGGACTCACGGTACAATGAGCAGTTCTTC. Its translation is CASSEPRRDSRYNEQFF.